The 23 T cell receptor beta chains below were found in one sample sequenced in a study of blood T cell repertoires in COVID-19 (dated by TCRdb to the early 2020s). Preparation of the library involved the immunoSEQ multiplex PCR assay. In TCRdb, the immuneACCESS table is reduced to in-frame sequences with V and J assigned. These tables do not hold every clone; where another copy was compared, an unresolved V gene accounts for under half, and the others remain unexplained. In all, the sample holds 250,000 to 350,000 clones, and 70% to 90% of those were seen once. The top ten clonotypes cover 2% to 2.5% of the sample. What was sequenced was peripheral blood. These receptors came from a woman aged 25 to 45 who had recovered from COVID-19.

V is TRBV28 and J is TRBJ1-3; 9 bases match TRBD1. The trim removed 4 bases at V and 3 bases at J, leaving 4 bases unmatched. This CDR3 has 15 amino acids. Germline V CDR1 and CDR2: MDHEN, SYDVKM. The CDR3 DNA reads as TGTGCCAGCAGTTACAGGGGGCGCAGTGGAAACACCATATATTTT. This gives the protein CASSYRGRSGNTIYF.

At least ten counts were recorded for this clone. The V gene is TRBV5-1, the J gene TRBJ2-1; D not certain. V lost 4 bases and J 3 bases, leaving 11 bases between the germline ends. The CDR3 has 14 amino acids. Germline CDR1 is SGHRS and CDR2 is YFSETQ. Written as DNA, the CDR3 is TGCGCCAGCAGCCTCGCTGGAGTCTACAATGAGCAGTTCTTC. Amino acid sequence: CASSLAGVYNEQFF.

The chain is built from TRBV27 and TRBJ2-1, with TRBD2 identical over 9 bases. Unmatched junction bases numbered 7, after V lost 2 bases and J lost 8 bases. CDR3 length: 15 residues. Germline V gene lookup returns CDR1 MNHEY and CDR2 SMNVEV (reference sequence). CDR3 sequence reads: CASSLILAGFHEQFF. The CDR3 bases are TGTGCCAGCAGTTTAATACTAGCGGGTTTCCATGAGCAGTTCTTC.

The chain recombines TRBV4-1 with TRBJ1-2, with 7 bases identical to TRBD1. Trimming took 7 bases from V and 2 from J; bases not matched to a gene: 10. The CDR3 runs 15 residues. Germline V CDR1 and CDR2: MGHRA, YSYEKL. The CDR3 DNA is TGCGCCAGCACCTCGACAGGGCTCATAAACTATGGCTACACCTTC. Its protein is CASTSTGLINYGYTF.

The chain links TRBV7-9 to TRBJ2-1, with D possibly matching TRBD1 (6 bases). CDR1 is SEHNR, CDR2 FQNEAQ, per germline (reference sequence). The CDR3 loop spans 14 amino acids. V dropped 5 bases and J dropped 1 base, with 9 bases sitting between them. This chain's CDR3 is CASSLGQSYNEQFF. The DNA for the CDR3 is TGTGCCAGCAGCCTGGGACAATCCTACAATGAGCAGTTCTTC.

The chain is built from TRBV7-2 and TRBJ2-1; 7 bases are a match to TRBD1. This CDR3 spans 16 amino acids. V was pared by 4 bases and J by 4 bases, with 10 bases of the junction left unmatched. Germline values: CDR1 SGHTA, CDR2 FQGNSA. CDR3 in DNA: TGTGCCAGCAGCTCATCCGGGACAGAGCTTTACAATGAGCAGTTCTTC. This codes for CASSSSGTELYNEQFF.

The CDR3 protein is CASSLWGLPTDTQYF. The CDR3 DNA is TGTGCCAGCAGTTTATGGGGACTACCAACAGATACGCAGTATTTT. The gene calls are TRBV27 and TRBJ2-3, with TRBD2 matching over 7 bases. With V trimmed by 1 base and J by 3 bases, 4 bases remained unmatched. The CDR3 runs 15 residues. Germline values: CDR1 MNHEY, CDR2 SMNVEV (reference sequence).

The CDR3 region is CASRFLGDRAAGNTIYF. The CDR3 DNA reads TGTGCCAGCAGGTTTTTAGGGGACAGGGCTGCCGGAAACACCATATATTTT. This rearrangement joins TRBV27 to TRBJ1-3; 9 positions agree with TRBD1. There are 17 residues in the CDR3. Germline assignment: CDR1 MNHEY and CDR2 SMNVEV (reference sequence). J gave up 4 bases and V 6 bases, and 13 bases lay outside the gene matches.

The V call is TRBV5-6, the J call TRBJ2-5; 8 nucleotides line up with TRBD1. The germline V gene encodes CDR1 SGHDT and CDR2 YYEEEE. The ends lost 0 bases at V and 3 bases at J; junction bases unmatched: 7. The CDR3 contains 16 residues. The CDR3 region has the DNA TGTGCCAGCAGCTTGGTGGCGTGGACAGGGAAAGAGACCCAGTACTTC. It encodes CASSLVAWTGKETQYF.

The chain couples TRBV11-2 to TRBJ2-6; tentatively, D is TRBD2 (5 bases). V shed 0 bases and J shed 2 bases, with 11 bases lying between them. CDR1 is SGHAT and CDR2 is FQNNGV in the germline V gene. The CDR3 loop spans 17 amino acids. DNA of the CDR3: TGTGCCAGCAGCTTAGACCGAGGGTTTACTGGGGCCAACGTCCTGACTTTC. This sequence encodes CASSLDRGFTGANVLTF.

The chain joins TRBV5-1 to TRBJ2-2; 9 bases agree with TRBD1. The junction had 4 bases not matched to a gene; V was cut back by 4 bases and J by 6 bases. The CDR3 extends over 14 amino acids. In germline, CDR1 is SGHRS, CDR2 YFSETQ. This chain's CDR3 is CASSPGDRAGELFF. The CDR3 DNA reads TGCGCCAGCAGCCCGGGGGACAGGGCCGGGGAGCTGTTTTTT.

This sequence joins TRBV13 and TRBJ1-6; D is undetermined. V was shortened by 4 bases and J by 7 bases, with 5 bases between the two germline ends. CDR1 is PRHDT and CDR2 is FYEKMQ in the germline V gene (reference sequence). The CDR3 has 12 amino acids. CDR3 DNA sequence: TGTGCCAGCAGCTCCTTGAATTCACCCCTCCACTTT. Translation gives CASSSLNSPLHF.

The V and J genes are TRBV11-2 and TRBJ2-7, with 8 bases fitting TRBD1. Germline V gene sequence: CDR1 SGHAT, CDR2 FQNNGV. The CDR3 has 13 residues. The ends lost 5 bases at V and 6 bases at J; junction bases unmatched: 6. The chain's CDR3 is CASSPTGAGEQYF. The DNA for the CDR3 is TGTGCCAGCAGCCCGACAGGGGCGGGCGAGCAGTACTTC. The variable domain in full, with the rest retrieved from reference TRBV11-2 and TRBJ2-7, is EAGVAQSPRYKIIEKRQSVAFWCNPISGHATLYWYQQILGQGPKLLIQFQNNGVVDDSQLPKDRFSAERLKGVDSTLKIQPAKLEDSAVYLCASSPTGAGEQYFGPGTRLTVT.

CDR3: CASSLPLGTGVNTGELFF. CDR3 nucleotide sequence: TGTGCCAGCAGTTTACCACTCGGGACAGGGGTAAACACCGGGGAGCTGTTTTTT. The chain couples TRBV28 to TRBJ2-2; TRBD1 aligns across 10 bases. There are 18 residues in the CDR3. Germline V gene lookup returns CDR1 MDHEN and CDR2 SYDVKM. Trimming cost V 2 bases and J 2 bases; bases outside gene matches: 8.

This clone was observed a handful of times. Other DNA sequences of this sample code for an identical CDR3. DNA of the CDR3: TGTGCCAGCAGTAGGGGGAACCAGCCCCAGCATTTT. Amino acids: CASSRGNQPQHF. This chain uses TRBV7-9 with TRBJ1-5; D is possibly TRBD1 (6 bases). The CDR3 length is 12 residues. CDR1 is SEHNR, CDR2 FQNEAQ, per germline (reference sequence). V was pared by 6 bases and J by 7 bases, with 10 bases between.

The rearrangement uses TRBV7-2 and TRBJ1-5, with D perhaps matching TRBD1 (5 bases). CDR1 and CDR2 from the germline V gene are SGHTA and FQGNSA. Trimming left V 4 bases short and J 9 bases short, with 16 bases between. The CDR3 is 14 residues long. DNA of the CDR3: TGTGCCAGCAGCTCAAGACAGATGCCCAGGCCCCAGCATTTT. It is translated as CASSSRQMPRPQHF.

The V and J genes are TRBV5-1 and TRBJ2-7, with D perhaps matching TRBD2 (6 bases). V was trimmed by 4 bases and J by 7 bases, leaving 21 bases between them. The germline V gene has CDR1 SGHRS and CDR2 YFSETQ. This CDR3 spans 15 amino acids. CDR3 DNA: TGCGCCAGCAGCCCAACCAGGAAACCCCGGGGGGAGCAGTACTTC. Translating gives CASSPTRKPRGEQYF.

V is TRBV27 and J is TRBJ1-5; D ambiguous. There are 14 residues in the CDR3. V dropped 6 bases and J dropped 0 bases, with 9 bases sitting between them. Germline assignment: CDR1 MNHEY and CDR2 SMNVEV (reference sequence). The CDR3: CASRTLLSNQPQHF. As DNA, the CDR3 is TGTGCCAGCAGGACACTGCTTAGCAATCAGCCCCAGCATTTT.

The chain is built from TRBV7-2 and TRBJ2-6, with D perhaps TRBD2 (5 bases). Germline CDR1 SGHTA, CDR2 FQGNSA. Trimming took 5 bases from V and 3 from J, leaving 11 bases between them. This CDR3 comprises 15 residues. CDR3 loop: CASSRSGIGANVLTF. The CDR3 bases are TGTGCCAGCAGCCGTTCCGGGATTGGGGCCAACGTCCTGACTTTC.

V usage is TRBV7-8 and J usage is TRBJ2-2; weak D call: TRBD1 (6 bases). The V and J ends lost 4 bases and 5 bases respectively, with 14 bases between them. Per the germline V gene, CDR1 is SGHVS and CDR2 is FQNEAQ. The CDR3 is 15 amino acids. DNA for the CDR3: TGTGCCAGCAGCTCCAACACACAGGGTACCGGGGAGCTGTTTTTT. Amino acid sequence: CASSSNTQGTGELFF.

This rearrangement joins TRBV30 to TRBJ1-2; the D gene is possibly TRBD1 (6 bases). The CDR3 is 10 amino acids. In germline, CDR1 is GTSNPN, CDR2 SVGIG (reference sequence). Trimming left V 2 bases short and J 10 bases short, with 8 bases between. The CDR3 reads CAWSRQAYTF. In nucleotides, the CDR3 is TGTGCCTGGAGTCGACAGGCCTACACCTTC.

In this sample, this clone turned up once. This chain uses TRBV6-5 with TRBJ2-1, with a tentative D call TRBD2 (5 bases). Trimming left V 6 bases short and J 0 bases short, with 12 bases between. The CDR3 sequence is 15 residues long. The germline V gene has CDR1 MNHEY and CDR2 SVGAGI. The CDR3 region is CASRGRPSSYNEQFF. For the CDR3, the DNA is TGTGCCAGCAGGGGGAGACCCAGCTCCTACAATGAGCAGTTCTTC.

The chain couples TRBV5-1 to TRBJ1-6, with 8 bases lining up with TRBD1. J was trimmed by 12 bases and V by 3 bases; bases with no gene match: 11. The CDR3 has 15 residues. CDR1 and CDR2 (germline): SGHRS, YFSETQ. The CDR3 loop reads CASSSHRTGNLPLHF. For the CDR3, the DNA is TGCGCCAGCAGCTCCCACCGGACAGGGAATCTACCCCTCCACTTT.